A single sample is the source of the 20 T cell receptor beta chains below, sequenced in a study of T cells after yellow fever vaccination. TCRdb reprocessed the 5' RACE reads via MiXCR and lists one record per CDR3 protein. Here the sample spans hundreds of thousands of distinct CDR3 sequences, roughly 20% being singletons. Sequenced material: PBMCs, taken before the yellow fever booster vaccination. These receptor sequences come from a man in his late teens or twenties who received the YFV17D yellow fever vaccine.

The chain employs TRBV18 and TRBJ1-1; no clear D. V was pared by 3 bases and J by 0 bases, with 8 bases between. CDR3 length equals 14 residues. The V gene's germline CDR1 is KGHSH and CDR2 LQKENI. CDR3: CASSPWVMNTEAFF. The CDR3 DNA reads TGTGCCAGCTCACCCTGGGTTATGAACACTGAAGCTTTCTTT.

This chain links TRBV6-2 or TRBV6-3 with TRBJ2-3, with D unresolved. This CDR3 contains 15 residues. CDR1 is MNHEY and CDR2 is SVGEGT in the germline V gene. With 0 bases removed from V and 3 bases from J, the gap between germline ends came to 10 bases. CDR3 amino acids: CASSYSDGSTDTQYF. The CDR3 bases are TGTGCCAGCAGTTACTCTGACGGCAGTACAGATACGCAGTATTTT.

This clonotype occurred a few times. This chain joins TRBV7-2 and TRBJ1-2; TRBD1 aligns across 7 bases. V lost 5 bases, J lost 0 bases, and 15 bases stayed unmatched. The germline CDR1 and CDR2 sequences are SGHTA and FQGNSA. The CDR3 runs to 18 residues. CDR3 in amino acids: CASSHSTPTGESNYGYTF. CDR3 nucleotide sequence: TGTGCCAGCAGCCACTCCACTCCTACAGGGGAGTCTAACTATGGCTACACCTTC.

This clonotype was found many times. V gene TRBV7-2 combines with J gene TRBJ1-1; D is unresolved. The CDR3 consists of 11 residues. CDR1 and CDR2 (germline): SGHTA, FQGNSA. V lost 5 bases and J 3 bases, leaving 4 bases between the germline ends. CDR3 bases: TGTGCCAGCAGCCCTTACACTGAAGCTTTCTTT. Protein product: CASSPYTEAFF.

A few counts support this clonotype. V usage is TRBV7-6 and J usage is TRBJ2-1; TRBD1 agrees at 7 bases. Trimming took 7 bases from V and 5 from J; bases not matched to a gene: 11. This CDR3 spans 15 amino acids. In germline, CDR1 is SGHVS, CDR2 FNYEAQ. The CDR3 loop reads CASTEGAGVHNEQFF. The CDR3 DNA follows: TGTGCCAGCACCGAGGGGGCCGGGGTACACAATGAGCAGTTCTTC.

This clonotype has a handful of counts. The chain links TRBV20-1 to TRBJ2-1, with D maybe TRBD1 (5 bases). The V gene lost 5 bases and the J gene lost 7 bases, with 15 bases spanning the gap. The CDR3 is made up of 13 amino acids. Germline lookup yields CDR1 DFQATT and CDR2 SNEGSKA (reference sequence). CDR3 protein: CSARGLHRNEQFF. CDR3 DNA sequence: TGCAGTGCTCGTGGTCTCCACAGGAATGAGCAGTTCTTC.

V is TRBV25-1 and J is TRBJ2-1, with 7 positions matching TRBD1. Germline V gene sequence: CDR1 MGHDK, CDR2 SYGVNS. There are 16 residues in the CDR3. Germline trimming cut 1 base from V and 12 bases from J; bases unmatched to any gene: 15. CDR3 loop: CASSEFIGQESLRQFF. Written as DNA, the CDR3 is TGTGCCAGCAGTGAATTCATAGGACAGGAGTCCCTTAGGCAGTTCTTC.

This chain links TRBV7-9 with TRBJ2-7; the D gene could be TRBD1 or TRBD2 (5 bases each). Trimming left V 5 bases short and J 7 bases short, with 27 bases between. Germline loops: CDR1 SEHNR, CDR2 FQNEAQ (reference sequence). There are 17 residues in the CDR3. Here the CDR3 DNA reads TGTGCCAGCAGCCCCGTCGGCCCCGGGGCCCTTTCCCCTGAGCAGTACTTC. This translates into CASSPVGPGALSPEQYF.

The J gene is TRBJ2-2, the V gene TRBV5-1; D remains ambiguous. V lost 3 bases to trimming and J lost 2 bases, with 17 bases between them. This CDR3 is built from 17 residues. CDR1 is SGHRS and CDR2 is YFSETQ in the germline V gene. The DNA for the CDR3 is TGCGCCAGCAGCTCCGAAGGGCAGACTTTAAACACCGGGGAGCTGTTTTTT. It codes for CASSSEGQTLNTGELFF.

This clonotype was seen more than once but under ten times. This sequence joins TRBV10-1 and TRBJ2-3; D is unresolved. From germline, CDR1 is WNHNN and CDR2 SYGVQD (reference sequence). The CDR3 consists of 13 residues. Trimming stripped 6 bases from V and 6 bases from J, with 13 bases between. The CDR3 DNA follows: TGCGCCAGCAGCCCCAACACGTGGGATACGCAGTATTTT. The encoded protein is CASSPNTWDTQYF.

The J gene is TRBJ2-5, the V gene TRBV7-6; 13 nucleotides align to TRBD2. Trimming cost V 5 bases and J 5 bases; bases outside gene matches: 8. Per the germline V gene, CDR1 is SGHVS and CDR2 is FNYEAQ. The CDR3 runs to 16 residues. CDR3 nucleotide sequence: TGTGCCAGCAGCACCCCATGGACTAGCGGGGGCGAGACCCAGTACTTC. Translated, it gives CASSTPWTSGGETQYF.

This clonotype was found a few times. The J gene is TRBJ2-5, the V gene TRBV10-1, with D uncertain. This CDR3 comprises 13 residues. Germline lookup yields CDR1 WNHNN and CDR2 SYGVQD (reference sequence). The V end was cut by 2 bases, the J end by 0 bases, with 4 bases between. CDR3 region: CASSEQYQETQYF. The CDR3 DNA reads as TGCGCCAGCAGTGAGCAGTACCAAGAGACCCAGTACTTC.

This clonotype was picked up a small number of times. The rearrangement uses TRBV11-2 and TRBJ1-2; D is unclear. This CDR3 comprises 16 residues. V was clipped by 4 bases and J by 3 bases, with 18 bases between them. Germline values: CDR1 SGHAT, CDR2 FQNNGV. The CDR3: CASSSWEALSDYGYTF. CDR3 sequence (DNA): TGTGCCAGCAGCTCCTGGGAGGCCCTTTCGGACTATGGCTACACCTTC.

This chain connects TRBV4-1 to TRBJ2-3; 14 nucleotides line up with TRBD2. The CDR3 totals 17 residues. The V and J ends lost 1 base and 2 bases, in that order; junction bases with no gene match: 2. Germline V CDR1 and CDR2: MGHRA, YSYEKL. CDR3 residues: CASSQGTSGGHTDTQYF. The CDR3 DNA reads as TGCGCCAGCAGCCAAGGGACTAGCGGGGGGCACACAGATACGCAGTATTTT.

There are a few counts of this clonotype. CDR3 nucleotides: TGTGCCACCAGTGCTACCGACGGAGGGAACACCGGGGAGCTGTTTTTT. It specifies CATSATDGGNTGELFF. The chain carries TRBV24-1 and TRBJ2-2, with a weak D call TRBD2 (5 bases). CDR1 is KGHDR, CDR2 SFDVKD, per germline. Trimming left V 5 bases short and J 1 base short, with 13 bases between. This CDR3 comprises 16 residues.

The chain has TRBV7-2 and TRBJ1-2; D is unresolved. The V end lost 1 base, the J end lost 6 bases, and 9 bases lay between the germline ends. The germline CDR1 and CDR2 sequences are SGHTA and FQGNSA. The CDR3 loop spans 13 amino acids. The CDR3 coding sequence is TGTGCCAGCAGCTTAGGGGGTCCAAATGGCTACACCTTC. Translating it yields CASSLGGPNGYTF.

This clonotype occurred once. The gene calls are TRBV5-5 and TRBJ1-1; D remains ambiguous. The CDR3 consists of 16 residues. The V and J ends lost 1 base and 0 bases respectively, with 13 bases between them. Germline lookup yields CDR1 SGHKS and CDR2 YYEKEE (reference sequence). In DNA form, the CDR3 reads TGTGCCAGCAGCTTGAGAGCGGCTTCCATGAACACTGAAGCTTTCTTT. Its translation: CASSLRAASMNTEAFF. Using reference TRBV5-5 and TRBJ1-1 for the parts outside the CDR3, the full variable domain is DAGVTQSPTHLIKTRGQQVTLRCSPISGHKSVSWYQQVLGQGPQFIFQYYEKEERGRGNFPDRFSARQFPNYSSELNVNALLLGDSALYLCASSLRAASMNTEAFFGQGTRLTVV.

V and J are TRBV9 and TRBJ1-1; 8 nucleotides match TRBD1. The CDR3 covers 14 residues. Germline CDR1 reads SGDLS; CDR2 reads YYNGEE. Trimming at V came to 2 bases and at J to 3 bases, leaving 3 bases not matched to a gene. The CDR3 protein is CASSVTGADTEAFF. CDR3 DNA sequence: TGTGCCAGCAGCGTGACAGGGGCGGACACTGAAGCTTTCTTT.

This clonotype turned up a few times. V is TRBV27 and J is TRBJ2-5; 8 bases align to TRBD1. The CDR3 spans 15 residues. Germline CDR1 and CDR2: MNHEY and SMNVEV (reference sequence). The V segment lost 6 bases and the J segment 2 bases; nucleotides outside the gene matches: 8. This chain's CDR3 is CASRQGAIFQETQYF. The CDR3 DNA reads TGTGCCAGCAGGCAGGGGGCGATTTTTCAAGAGACCCAGTACTTC.

The chain joins TRBV5-5 to TRBJ1-2; 7 bases match TRBD1. CDR1 SGHKS and CDR2 YYEKEE come from the germline V gene (reference sequence). The ends lost 4 bases at V and 8 bases at J; junction bases unmatched: 11. This CDR3 region has 14 residues. The CDR3 DNA is TGTGCCAGCAGCCAATTAGGGGGCTCGAGGGGCTACACCTTC. Residues: CASSQLGGSRGYTF.